The 9 T cell receptor beta chains reported below all come from one sample, sequenced in a study of tumor-infiltrating lymphocytes in primary liver carcinoma. Between about 17 and 34 mg of unsorted bulk tissue served as the source from which RNA and DNA were co-extracted. The researchers produced TCR beta cDNA from about 510 ng total RNA with a constant-region primer. Employing slightly modified ARM-PCR, three nested multiplex PCR rounds were run, and these gave rise to the TCR beta libraries. Primers for the first two PCR rounds were TRBV1-TRBV30 forward primers and a C-beta reverse primer (around 11 cycles per round). TCRdb reprocessed the multiplex PCR reads via MiXCR and lists one record per CDR3 protein. This sample carries about 92,000 distinct CDR3 sequences, 68% of them seen once, and the ten largest clones take roughly 30%. The sequenced material came from tumor-adjacent normal liver tissue. The receptors here all came from a man aged 40-49 years with primary liver carcinoma and hepatitis B virus infection.

This clonotype was counted a single time. The chain carries TRBV29-1 and TRBJ2-1; TRBD2 aligns across 11 bases. CDR1 SQVTM and CDR2 ANQGSEA come from the germline V gene. V lost 2 bases to trimming and J lost 7 bases; unmatched junction nucleotides: 4. This CDR3 comprises 14 residues. DNA of the CDR3: TGCAGCGTTGAAATAGCTAGCGGGGGGAATGAGCAGTTCTTC. Amino acid sequence: CSVEIASGGNEQFF.

As regards this clonotype: Relative to the germline gene, one junction end is altered; a read error may explain this. This chain connects TRBV12-5 to TRBJ1-1; D gene uncertain. Germline CDR1 is LGHNT and CDR2 is FRNRAP. CDR3 length: 12 residues. In DNA form, the CDR3 reads TGTTCTAGTGGTCCTGGTGAACACGAAGCTTTCTTT. Its translation: CSSGPGEHEAFF.

About this clonotype: A much larger clone lies one base from this, so it may be a read error. The CDR3 coding sequence is TGCGCCAGCAGATGGCTGGGAGGGACTGAAGCTTTCTTT. Translation gives CASRWLGGTEAFF. The genes are TRBV10-2 and TRBJ1-1; no definite D call. Deletions cut 6 bases from V and 5 bases from J, with 13 bases between. The CDR3 is 13 residues long. Germline V CDR1 and CDR2: WSHSY, SAAADI.

Details on this clonotype: This sequence may be a read error, since a much larger clone differs from it by one base. The chain is built from TRBV29-1 and TRBJ2-7; D call uncertain. The CDR3 is made up of 14 amino acids. Germline assignment: CDR1 SQVTM and CDR2 ANQGSEA. CDR3 sequence: CNVRTAYPPYEQYF. The DNA of the CDR3 is TGCAACGTAAGGACGGCATACCCCCCCTACGAGCAGTACTTC.

Ten or more counts support this clonotype. V usage is TRBV7-9 and J usage is TRBJ2-6; 9 bases fit TRBD2. The CDR3 is 18 residues long. Germline CDR1 is SEHNR and CDR2 is FQNEAQ (reference sequence). Trimming cost V 3 bases and J 0 bases; bases outside gene matches: 6. The CDR3 DNA is TGTGCCAGCAGCTTTCTTGGACTAGCGTCCTCTGGGGCCAACGTCCTGACTTTC. Its protein product is CASSFLGLASSGANVLTF.

For this clonotype: Germline and junction disagree at one end, which may indicate a read error. This chain connects TRBV29-1 to TRBJ2-3; 7 bases map to TRBD1. Germline assignment: CDR1 SQVTM and CDR2 ANQGSEA. The CDR3 spans 13 residues. CDR3 amino acids: CSVEIGRGNTQYF. The DNA for the CDR3 is TGCAGCGTTGAAATAGGCAGGGGGAATACACAGTATTTT.

As concerns this clonotype: A junction boundary mismatches the germline segment, possibly from a read error. The CDR3 loop is CGVAQGDKQYF. In DNA form, the CDR3 reads TGCGGCGTGGCCCAGGGTGACAAGCAGTACTTC. The J gene is TRBJ2-7, the V gene TRBV29-1; tentative D call: TRBD1 (5 bases). The length of the CDR3 is 11 residues. From germline, CDR1 is SQVTM and CDR2 ANQGSEA.

The genes are TRBV11-2 and TRBJ2-3; 11 bases match TRBD1. Germline loops: CDR1 SGHAT, CDR2 FQNNGV. The CDR3 has 15 residues. Unmatched junction bases numbered 5, after V lost 6 bases and J lost 3 bases. CDR3 nucleotides: TGTGCCAGCAGTCCTCGGGACAGGGGGACAGATACGCAGTATTTT. Its protein is CASSPRDRGTDTQYF.

Notes on this clonotype: An end of the junction does not agree with germline; a read error may underlie this. The V call is TRBV11-1, the J call TRBJ2-7; no reliable D call. From germline, CDR1 is SGHAT and CDR2 FQDESV (reference sequence). The CDR3 contains 16 residues. The CDR3, as DNA: TGTGACAGCAGCTTACGTTTTGATAACGGTACCTACGGGCAGTACTTC. Amino acid sequence: CDSSLRFDNGTYGQYF.